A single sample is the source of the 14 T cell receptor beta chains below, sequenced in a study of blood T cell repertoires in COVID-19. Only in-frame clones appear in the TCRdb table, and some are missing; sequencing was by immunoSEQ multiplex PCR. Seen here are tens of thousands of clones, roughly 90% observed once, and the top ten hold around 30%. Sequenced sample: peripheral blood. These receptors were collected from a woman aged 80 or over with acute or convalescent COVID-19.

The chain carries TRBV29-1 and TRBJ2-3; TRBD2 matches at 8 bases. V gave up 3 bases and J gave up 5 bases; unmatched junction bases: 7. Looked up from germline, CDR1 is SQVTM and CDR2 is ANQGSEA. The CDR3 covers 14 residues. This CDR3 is CSVDSGGPEDTQYF. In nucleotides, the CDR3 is TGCAGCGTTGATTCGGGGGGGCCCGAAGATACGCAGTATTTT.

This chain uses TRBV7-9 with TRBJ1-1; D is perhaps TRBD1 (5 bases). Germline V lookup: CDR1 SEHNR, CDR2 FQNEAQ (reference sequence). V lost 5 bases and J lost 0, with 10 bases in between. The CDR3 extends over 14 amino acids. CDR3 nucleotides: TGTGCCAGCAGCCCCGCGACAGTGAACACTGAAGCTTTCTTT. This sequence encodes CASSPATVNTEAFF.

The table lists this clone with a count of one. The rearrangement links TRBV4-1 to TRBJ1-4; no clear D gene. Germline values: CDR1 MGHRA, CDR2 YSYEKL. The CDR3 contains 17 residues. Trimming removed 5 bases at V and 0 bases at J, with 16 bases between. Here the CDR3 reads CASSLEGRQSTNEKLFF. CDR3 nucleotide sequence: TGCGCCAGCAGCTTAGAGGGCAGGCAATCAACTAATGAAAAACTGTTTTTT.

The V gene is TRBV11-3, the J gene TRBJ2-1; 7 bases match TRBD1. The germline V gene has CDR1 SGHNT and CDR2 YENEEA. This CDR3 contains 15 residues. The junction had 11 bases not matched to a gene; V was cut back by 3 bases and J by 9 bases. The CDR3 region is CASSFRAGGNGEQFF. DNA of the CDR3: TGTGCCAGCAGCTTTAGGGCAGGGGGTAATGGTGAGCAGTTCTTC.

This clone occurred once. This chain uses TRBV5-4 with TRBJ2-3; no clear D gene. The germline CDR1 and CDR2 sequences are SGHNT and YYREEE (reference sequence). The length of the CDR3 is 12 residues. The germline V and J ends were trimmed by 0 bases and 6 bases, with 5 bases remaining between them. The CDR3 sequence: CASSLVADTQYF. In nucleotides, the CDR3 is TGTGCCAGCAGCTTGGTGGCCGATACGCAGTATTTT.

CDR3 protein: CASTPTGGMGTGELFF. The CDR3 coding sequence is TGTGCCAGCACCCCGACAGGGGGCATGGGCACCGGGGAGCTGTTTTTT. This chain links TRBV18 with TRBJ2-2; 10 bases match TRBD1. Losses at the gene ends were 8 bases for V and 4 bases for J; bases not matched to a gene: 10. The V gene's germline CDR1 is KGHSH and CDR2 LQKENI. The CDR3 sequence is 16 residues long. Full variable domain (rest looked up from reference TRBV18 and TRBJ2-2): NAGVMQNPRHLVRRRGQEARLRCSPMKGHSHVYWYRQLPEEGLKFMVYLQKENIIDESGMPKERFSAEFPKEGPSILRIQQVVRGDSAAYFCASTPTGGMGTGELFFGEGSRLTVL.

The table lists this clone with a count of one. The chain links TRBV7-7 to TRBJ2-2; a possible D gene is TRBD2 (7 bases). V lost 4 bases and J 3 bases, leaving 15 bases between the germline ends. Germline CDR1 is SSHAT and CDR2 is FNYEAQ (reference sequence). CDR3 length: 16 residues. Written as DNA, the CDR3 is TGTGCCAGCAGCTCGGGCCGGGGGGCCTACACCGGGGAGCTGTTTTTT. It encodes CASSSGRGAYTGELFF.

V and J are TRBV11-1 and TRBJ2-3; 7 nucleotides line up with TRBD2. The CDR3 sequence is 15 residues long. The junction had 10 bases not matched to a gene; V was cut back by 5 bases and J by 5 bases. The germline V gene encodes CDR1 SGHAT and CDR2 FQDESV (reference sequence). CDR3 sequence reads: CASSPSGLGLDTQYF. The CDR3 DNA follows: TGTGCCAGCAGCCCTAGCGGCCTGGGATTAGATACGCAGTATTTT.

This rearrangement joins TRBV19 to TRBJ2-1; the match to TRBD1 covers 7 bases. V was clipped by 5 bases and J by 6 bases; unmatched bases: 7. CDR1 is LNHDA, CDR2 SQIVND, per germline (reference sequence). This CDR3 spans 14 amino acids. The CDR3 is CASSLTGYPNEQFF. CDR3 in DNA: TGTGCCAGTAGTTTGACAGGGTATCCCAATGAGCAGTTCTTC.

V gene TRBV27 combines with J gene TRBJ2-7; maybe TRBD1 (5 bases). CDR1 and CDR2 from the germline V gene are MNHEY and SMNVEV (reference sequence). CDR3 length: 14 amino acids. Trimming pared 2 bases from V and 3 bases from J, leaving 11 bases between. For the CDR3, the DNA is TGTGCCAGCAGTTTAGCAGGGCCGAGCTACGAGCAGTACTTC. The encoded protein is CASSLAGPSYEQYF.

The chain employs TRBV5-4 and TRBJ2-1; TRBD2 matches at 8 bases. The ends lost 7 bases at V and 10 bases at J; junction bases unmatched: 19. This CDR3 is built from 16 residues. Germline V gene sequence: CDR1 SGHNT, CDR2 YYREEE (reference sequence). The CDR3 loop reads CASRPGGGLGVEEQFF. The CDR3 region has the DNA TGTGCCAGCCGGCCTGGCGGGGGGCTCGGGGTGGAGGAGCAGTTCTTC.

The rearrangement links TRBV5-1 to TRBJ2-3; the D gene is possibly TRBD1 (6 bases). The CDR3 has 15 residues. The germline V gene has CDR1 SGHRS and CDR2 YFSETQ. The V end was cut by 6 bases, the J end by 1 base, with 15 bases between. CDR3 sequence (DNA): TGCGCCAGCACCCCTGTGAAGGGGGGCACAGATACGCAGTATTTT. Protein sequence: CASTPVKGGTDTQYF.

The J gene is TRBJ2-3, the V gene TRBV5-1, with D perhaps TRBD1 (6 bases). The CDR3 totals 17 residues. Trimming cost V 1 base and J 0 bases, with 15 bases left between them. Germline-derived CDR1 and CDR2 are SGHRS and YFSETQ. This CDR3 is CASSLSRGGGSTDTQYF. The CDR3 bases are TGCGCCAGCAGCTTGAGCCGGGGTGGGGGCAGCACAGATACGCAGTATTTT.

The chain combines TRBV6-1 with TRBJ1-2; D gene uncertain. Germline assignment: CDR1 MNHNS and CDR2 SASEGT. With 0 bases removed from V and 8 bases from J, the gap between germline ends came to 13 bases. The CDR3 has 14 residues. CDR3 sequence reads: CASSEARGGRGYTF. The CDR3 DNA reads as TGTGCCAGCAGTGAAGCGCGGGGAGGCCGGGGCTACACCTTC.